A selection of T cell receptor beta chains follows, all from one sample in a study of T cells after yellow fever vaccination. Via MiXCR, TCRdb re-called the 5' RACE reads, giving one row per CDR3 protein. The sample has about 360,000 distinct CDR3 sequences; 6.2% are singletons. Sample: PBMCs, taken 5 days after the yellow fever booster vaccination. The receptors stem from a man younger than 45 who received the YFV17D yellow fever vaccine. Both conserved end residues are part of each CDR3. A D gene is named only where the DNA matches it firmly. Size tells how often a clone was seen (once, few, many) or the class of an expanded clone, and some rows leave it out.

d_call j_call clone_size v_call cdr3_nt cdr3_aa
TRBD2 TRBJ2-7 . TRBV27 TGTGCCAGCAGTTTACGAGCGGGAGTTTCCGAGCAGTACTTC CASSLRAGVSEQYF
. TRBJ2-7 few TRBV5-6 TGTGCCAGCAGCCGTGGGGGGCGAGTTAGCCGCTACGAGCAGTACTTC CASSRGGRVSRYEQYF
. TRBJ2-1 many TRBV4-3 TGCGCCAGCAGCCAAGAATGGGGGACTTACAATGAGCAGTTCTTC CASSQEWGTYNEQFF
. TRBJ2-7 few TRBV27 TGTGCCAGCAGGCTGGGACGGGACTCCTACGAGCAGTACTTC CASRLGRDSYEQYF
. TRBJ2-2 . TRBV5-4 TGTGCCAGCAGCTTGAGGGAGAGGATCACCGGGGAGCTGTTTTTT CASSLRERITGELFF
. TRBJ2-2 many TRBV6-5 TGTGCCAGCAGTTTTCTGAATGGTCGGGAGCTGTTTTTT CASSFLNGRELFF
. TRBJ2-5 many TRBV23-1 TGCGCCAGCATTAAGGGGTGGGAGACCCAGTACTTC CASIKGWETQYF
. TRBJ1-2 . TRBV9 TGTGCCAGCAGCGCTTTAGGCGCCGTCTATGGCTACACCTTC CASSALGAVYGYTF
. TRBJ2-3 . TRBV6-6 TGTGCCAGCAAATGGGGCCCAGATACGCAGTATTTT CASKWGPDTQYF
. TRBJ2-3 few TRBV24-1 TGTGCCACCAGTGCCCTCGGGACTCAACAAAGAGCCCTCACAGATACGCAGTATTTT CATSALGTQQRALTDTQYF
. TRBJ1-1 many TRBV19 TGTGCCAGTAGTGAGAGACAACTAGAAGCTTTCTTT CASSERQLEAFF
TRBD2 TRBJ2-2 . TRBV6-5 TGTGCCAGCAGTTTATCTAGCGGGAGGGCCGGGGAGCTGTTTTTT CASSLSSGRAGELFF
. TRBJ1-6 many TRBV29-1 TGCAGCGTCGCGGAGTCGGAAAGTTCACCCCTCCACTTT CSVAESESSPLHF
TRBD2 TRBJ2-5 few TRBV15 TGTGCCACCAGCACGGGACTAGCGATACAAGAGACCCAGTACTTC CATSTGLAIQETQYF
. TRBJ2-1 . TRBV7-9 TGTGCCAGCAGCCGTCCCGGGACATCCTTCGGGCAGTTCTTC CASSRPGTSFGQFF
. TRBJ2-2 few TRBV5-1 TGCGCCACCACCGCAGGGCCCGGGGAGCTGTTTTTT CATTAGPGELFF
. TRBJ2-7 many TRBV10-1 TGCGCCAGCAGTGAGTCGTTAGGGAACGAGCAGTACTTC CASSESLGNEQYF
. TRBJ2-7 many TRBV12-3/TRBV12-4 TGTGCCAGCAGTTTTTGGCAGGTCCCTTACGAGCAGTACTTC CASSFWQVPYEQYF
TRBD1 TRBJ1-1 few TRBV7-9 TGTGCCAGCAGCCAAATCAGGGGGATGAACACTGAAGCTTTCTTT CASSQIRGMNTEAFF
TRBD1 TRBJ1-2 many TRBV29-1 TGCAGCGTTGAAGGACAGGGGGGCATGAACTATGGCTACACCTTC CSVEGQGGMNYGYTF
TRBD2 TRBJ2-1 many TRBV5-4 TGTGCCAGCAGCTCATCTAGCGGGAAATGGAATGAGCAGTTCTTC CASSSSSGKWNEQFF
. TRBJ2-5 many TRBV5-1 TGCGCCAGCAGCGATCCGGGAGCTGAGACCCAGTACTTC CASSDPGAETQYF
TRBD2 TRBJ2-7 . TRBV3-1 TGTGCCAGCAGCCAAGGTGGCGGATTCCTAGCGGGAGTGGGCGAGCAGTACTTC CASSQGGGFLAGVGEQYF
TRBD2 TRBJ2-7 few TRBV28 TGTGCCAGCAGTTCACCCCTTCGGAGCGGGAGGTATTACGAGCAGTACTTC CASSSPLRSGRYYEQYF
. TRBJ2-1 many TRBV12-3/TRBV12-4 TGTGCCAGCACCAGGGACTCATACAATGAGCAGTTCTTC CASTRDSYNEQFF
TRBD2 TRBJ2-1 . TRBV6-5 TGTGCCAGCAGTTACCCTCTAGCGGGAGGGCGGGGACGGGAGCAGTTCTTC CASSYPLAGGRGREQFF
TRBD1 TRBJ1-4 many TRBV4-2 TGTGCCAGCAGCTCGCGGACAGGGGGCTTTGAAAAACTGTTTTTT CASSSRTGGFEKLFF
TRBD2 TRBJ2-7 many TRBV20-1 TGCAGTGCTACAAGACTAGCGGGAGGGCCCATCTACGAGCAGTACTTC CSATRLAGGPIYEQYF
. TRBJ2-7 many TRBV25-1 TGTGCCAGCAGTGAGGCTGCCACCCACGAGCAGTACTTC CASSEAATHEQYF
. TRBJ2-7 . TRBV20-1 TGCAGTGCTAGAGTCAGGGGTTCCTACGAGCAGTACTTC CSARVRGSYEQYF
. TRBJ1-6 few TRBV7-2 TGTGCCAGCAGCCCCGCCAGGGATGGATCACCCCTCCACTTT CASSPARDGSPLHF
TRBD2 TRBJ2-1 . TRBV6-2/TRBV6-3 TGTGCCAGCATATTACTTCCGGGAGGGCCACGGAATGAGCAGTTCTTC CASILLPGGPRNEQFF
. TRBJ2-7 many TRBV7-9 TGTGCCAGCAGCTTCGGGGGCCAGCTCGAGCAGTACTTC CASSFGGQLEQYF
. TRBJ1-5 many TRBV2 TGTGCCAGTAGACCAGGGTTAAGCAATCAGCCCCAGCATTTT CASRPGLSNQPQHF
TRBD1 TRBJ1-5 many TRBV29-1 TGCAGCGCAACGACAGGGGGTATCAATCAGCCCCAGCATTTT CSATTGGINQPQHF
. TRBJ1-5 few TRBV15 TGTGCCACCAGCAGAGCCACAGGGCCTCAGCCCCAGCATTTT CATSRATGPQPQHF
. TRBJ1-1 . TRBV29-1 TGCAGCGGAGGGGCGACAGCGAACACTGAAGCTTTCTTT CSGGATANTEAFF
. TRBJ2-3 many TRBV7-2 TGTGCCAGCAGCCCCAGCCGGGCGGATACGCAGTATTTT CASSPSRADTQYF
. TRBJ2-6 . TRBV10-3 TGTGCCATCCGAGGACAAAGCTCTGGGGCCAACGTCCTGACTTTC CAIRGQSSGANVLTF
TRBD2 TRBJ2-7 many TRBV12-3/TRBV12-4 TGTGCCAGCAGTTCCCGACTAGCGGGCCTCGAGCAGTACTTC CASSSRLAGLEQYF
. TRBJ2-1 few TRBV28 TGTGCCAGCAGTTTCATTGAGCAGTTCTTC CASSFIEQFF
. TRBJ2-2 few TRBV4-3 TGCGCCAGCAGCCAAGATTGGAGTAGCTGGGCCGGGGAGCTGTTTTTT CASSQDWSSWAGELFF
TRBD1 TRBJ1-5 few TRBV5-6 TGTGCCAGCAGCTTTTCCGGGACAGGGGCGTATAGCAATCAGCCCCAGCATTTT CASSFSGTGAYSNQPQHF
TRBD2 TRBJ2-3 . TRBV3-1 TGTGCCAGCAGCCAAGATCTAGCGGGATATTCAGATACGCAGTATTTT CASSQDLAGYSDTQYF
TRBD1 TRBJ2-2 many TRBV28 TGTGCCAGCAGCCTAGGGACAGGGGGTCGGAACACCGGGGAGCTGTTTTTT CASSLGTGGRNTGELFF
TRBD1 TRBJ2-7 many TRBV20-1 TGCAGTGCGGTCCGGGACAGGGGTAAGGAGCAGTACTTC CSAVRDRGKEQYF
TRBD2 TRBJ2-3 . TRBV27 TGTGCCAGCAGTTTTTTTCGGCGGGAGGGCCAAGGAGATACGCAGTATTTT CASSFFRREGQGDTQYF
TRBD1 TRBJ1-1 many TRBV5-1 TGCGCCAGCAGCTCTTCCGGGACAGTAAACACTGAAGCTTTCTTT CASSSSGTVNTEAFF
TRBD2 TRBJ2-5 few TRBV20-1 TGCAGTGCTAGCAGCGCCGGGACTAGCGGGAGGGCTTTTGATTTTGAGACCCAGTACTTC CSASSAGTSGRAFDFETQYF
. TRBJ2-1 few TRBV15 TGTGCCACGGGACTCGAGTACAATGAGCAGTTCTTC CATGLEYNEQFF
. TRBJ1-1 many TRBV30 TGTGCCTGGAGTGTAGGAGGCACTGAAGCTTTCTTT CAWSVGGTEAFF
. TRBJ1-5 . TRBV5-1 TGCGCCAGCAGCTTGGAGGGCCAGAATCAGCCCCAGCATTTT CASSLEGQNQPQHF
. TRBJ2-1 . TRBV18 TGTGCCAGCTCACCCGGAACGATTTATGAGCAGTTCTTC CASSPGTIYEQFF